The 26 T cell receptor beta chains listed next were all sequenced from one sample in a study of T cells in Graves' hyperthyroidism and ophthalmopathy. Template material for amplifying TCR beta CDR3 regions consisted of RNA transcripts. During a first-round RT-PCR of the TCR CDR3, the HTBI primer set was used. TCRdb used MiXCR to reprocess the multiplex PCR reads, holding one entry per CDR3 protein. The sample has 640,000 or so distinct CDR3 sequences, 14% seen once. The source material was blood. These receptors came from a woman aged 18-29 years with Graves' ophthalmopathy.

This clonotype turned up a few times. The chain uses TRBV4-3 and TRBJ1-6, with D tentatively TRBD1 (6 bases). This CDR3 is built from 13 residues. Germline V CDR1 and CDR2: LGHNA, YSLEER. V was cut by 1 base and J by 8 bases, with 6 bases left in between. CDR3 in amino acids: CASSQAGDSPLHF. The CDR3 region has the DNA TGCGCCAGCAGCCAAGCAGGGGATTCACCCCTCCACTTT.

This clonotype was detected many times. This chain connects TRBV20-1 to TRBJ2-1; 9 positions match TRBD2. The CDR3 is 14 amino acids. Trimming at V came to 5 bases and at J to 9 bases, leaving 11 bases not matched to a gene. Germline V gives CDR1 DFQATT, CDR2 SNEGSKA (reference sequence). In DNA form, the CDR3 reads TGCAGTGCTCTGAGCGGGGGGCCCGCCAGTGAGCAGTTCTTC. It encodes CSALSGGPASEQFF.

This clonotype was detected many times. The chain has TRBV3-1 and TRBJ1-1; weak D call: TRBD1 (5 bases). Germline V gene data show CDR1 as LGHDT and CDR2 as YNNKEL (reference sequence). V shed 4 bases and J shed 1 base, with 13 bases lying between them. The CDR3 extends over 15 amino acids. CDR3 sequence: CASSPRGGGNTEAFF. CDR3 sequence (DNA): TGTGCCAGCAGCCCCCGCGGGGGTGGGAACACTGAAGCTTTCTTT.

This clonotype was detected ten times or more. The chain carries TRBV12-3 or TRBV12-4 and TRBJ1-5; D possibly corresponds to TRBD1 (6 bases). This CDR3 contains 15 residues. V lost 7 bases, J lost 0 bases, and 13 bases lay in between. DNA for the CDR3: TGTGCCAGCATTATTGACAGGAATAGCAATCAGCCCCAGCATTTT. Its protein is CASIIDRNSNQPQHF.

The chain joins TRBV10-3 to TRBJ1-3; D remains ambiguous. The length of the CDR3 is 16 residues. V was cut by 2 bases and J by 0 bases, with 11 bases left in between. Germline V lookup: CDR1 ENHRY, CDR2 SYGVKD. CDR3 amino acids: CAISEINGDSGNTIYF. The CDR3 bases are TGTGCCATCAGTGAGATTAACGGCGACTCTGGAAACACCATATATTTT.

This clonotype was found many times. The chain couples TRBV12-3 or TRBV12-4 to TRBJ1-1; D gene uncertain. V was clipped by 5 bases and J by 0 bases, with 10 bases between them. The CDR3 runs 14 residues. CDR3 residues: CASSHYQMNTEAFF. The DNA for the CDR3 is TGTGCCAGCAGTCATTATCAGATGAACACTGAAGCTTTCTTT.

This clonotype was counted many times. The DNA for the CDR3 is TGTGCTAGTGGCTCCCCGGGGGGACTAGGAGCGCACAATGAGCAGTTCTTC. As protein: CASGSPGGLGAHNEQFF. The J gene is TRBJ2-1, the V gene TRBV12-5; 8 bases align to TRBD2. Germline values: CDR1 LGHNT, CDR2 FRNRAP. The CDR3 consists of 17 residues. V trimming: 6 bases; J trimming: 5 bases; junction bases outside the gene matches: 15.

This clonotype has ten or more counts. This sequence joins TRBV24-1 and TRBJ2-1, with D possibly TRBD1 on 7 matching bases. This CDR3 spans 14 amino acids. Per germline, CDR1 KGHDR and CDR2 SFDVKD. Trimming took 5 bases from V and 9 from J, leaving 16 bases between them. This CDR3 is CATSAPFQGGEQFF. CDR3 bases: TGTGCCACCAGTGCCCCCTTCCAGGGGGGTGAGCAGTTCTTC.

This clonotype was observed many times. The rearrangement links TRBV20-1 to TRBJ2-5, with unresolved D. Germline CDR1 and CDR2: DFQATT and SNEGSKA (reference sequence). This CDR3 spans 14 amino acids. V lost 0 bases and J lost 5, with 13 bases in between. CDR3 residues: CSARDRLLAETQYF. DNA of the CDR3: TGCAGTGCTAGAGATCGTCTGCTGGCTGAGACCCAGTACTTC.

This clonotype was counted at least ten times. The V gene is TRBV24-1, the J gene TRBJ2-3; 10 positions agree with TRBD1. Trimming removed 5 bases from V and 9 bases from J; junction bases left unmatched: 4. This CDR3 contains 13 residues. Germline loops: CDR1 KGHDR, CDR2 SFDVKD. CDR3 DNA: TGTGCCACCAGTGCCATGGACAGGGGGACGCAGTATTTT. Translating gives CATSAMDRGTQYF.

This clonotype has just a few counts. This chain links TRBV7-9 with TRBJ2-7; D gene unclear. The CDR3 runs 15 residues. Between the trimmed V and J ends, which lost 3 bases and 0 bases, there was a span of 12 bases. Germline V lookup: CDR1 SEHNR, CDR2 FQNEAQ (reference sequence). CDR3 amino acids: CASSLDRQSSYEQYF. CDR3 DNA: TGTGCCAGCAGCTTGGATAGGCAGAGCTCCTACGAGCAGTACTTC.

Only a few counts were recorded for this clonotype. The V and J genes are TRBV6-1 and TRBJ2-6; weak D call: TRBD2 (5 bases). Germline V gene data show CDR1 as MNHNS and CDR2 as SASEGT. CDR3 size: 16 residues. V lost 6 bases and J 3 bases, leaving 15 bases between the germline ends. DNA for the CDR3: TGTGCCAGCAGAGGTCGACTAAGAAGTGGGGCCAACGTCCTGACTTTC. It translates to CASRGRLRSGANVLTF.

Many counts were recorded for this clonotype. The chain combines TRBV30 with TRBJ2-2; possible D gene TRBD2, 5 bases. Trimming shortened V by 4 bases and J by 1 base, and 7 bases separated the two germline ends. The CDR3 loop spans 13 amino acids. Looked up from germline, CDR1 is GTSNPN and CDR2 is SVGIG (reference sequence). CDR3 sequence (DNA): TGTGCCTGGATCGAGGGGAACACCGGGGAGCTGTTTTTT. As protein: CAWIEGNTGELFF.

In its sample, this clonotype was seen many times. The chain carries TRBV27 and TRBJ2-7; possibly TRBD2 for D (5 bases). CDR1 is MNHEY, CDR2 SMNVEV, per germline (reference sequence). Deletions cut 7 bases from V and 7 bases from J, with 14 bases between. CDR3 length equals 12 residues. The CDR3 DNA sequence: TGTGCCAGCACGCCGAGGTCGGGGGAGCAGTACTTC. The encoded protein is CASTPRSGEQYF.

The rearrangement links TRBV27 to TRBJ1-6, with D unclear. Trimming cost V 5 bases and J 7 bases, with 12 bases left between them. The CDR3 loop spans 14 amino acids. Looked up from germline, CDR1 is MNHEY and CDR2 is SMNVEV (reference sequence). CDR3 protein: CASSIWQANSPLHF. CDR3 bases: TGTGCCAGCAGTATTTGGCAGGCCAATTCACCCCTCCACTTT.

This clonotype was recorded at least ten times. The chain links TRBV5-1 to TRBJ2-1; no reliable D call. The CDR3 sequence is 16 residues long. In germline, CDR1 is SGHRS, CDR2 YFSETQ. With 4 bases removed from V and 0 bases from J, the gap between germline ends came to 14 bases. CDR3 region: CASSQGYTGSYNEQFF. The CDR3 DNA sequence: TGCGCCAGCAGCCAAGGTTATACGGGCTCCTACAATGAGCAGTTCTTC.

This clonotype was seen many times. For the CDR3, the DNA is TGTGCCAGCAGTTATTACTTAGCGGGAGTGAGCGACGAGCAGTACTTC. The encoded protein is CASSYYLAGVSDEQYF. The V gene is TRBV6-1, the J gene TRBJ2-7; 9 nucleotides align to TRBD2. CDR1 is MNHNS and CDR2 is SASEGT in the germline V gene. V trimming: 5 bases; J trimming: 5 bases; junction bases outside the gene matches: 13. The length of the CDR3 is 16 residues.

This clonotype was observed many times. The rearrangement uses TRBV15 and TRBJ2-7; 11 bases map to TRBD1. Trimming removed 5 bases from V and 2 bases from J; junction bases left unmatched: 2. The CDR3 runs to 14 residues. Germline CDR1 LNHNV, CDR2 YYDKDF (reference sequence). CDR3 nucleotides: TGTGCCACCAGCGGGGGACAGGGGGCCTACGAGCAGTACTTC. Residues: CATSGGQGAYEQYF.

Ten or more counts support this clonotype. The rearrangement links TRBV28 to TRBJ1-4, with a weak D call TRBD1 (6 bases). With 5 bases removed from V and 4 bases from J, the gap between germline ends came to 11 bases. The CDR3 is 14 residues long. Looked up from germline, CDR1 is MDHEN and CDR2 is SYDVKM. The CDR3 loop reads CASSTDSHNEKLFF. The CDR3 DNA reads TGTGCCAGCAGTACGGACAGCCATAATGAAAAACTGTTTTTT.

The rearrangement joins TRBV4-1 to TRBJ2-2; TRBD1 matches 7 bases. Looked up from germline, CDR1 is MGHRA and CDR2 is YSYEKL. This CDR3 region has 15 residues. With V trimmed by 6 bases and J by 4 bases, 8 bases remained unmatched. The CDR3 DNA follows: TGCGCCAGCAGACCGGGACAGACTATCACCGGGGAGCTGTTTTTT. The encoded protein is CASRPGQTITGELFF.

V and J are TRBV4-1 and TRBJ1-1, with no clear D. Germline V gives CDR1 MGHRA, CDR2 YSYEKL. Trimming stripped 1 base from V and 4 bases from J, with 13 bases between. CDR3 length: 15 residues. The DNA of the CDR3 is TGCGCCAGCAGCCAAGGTTTAAGGGTCGGCACTGAAGCTTTCTTT. Amino acid sequence: CASSQGLRVGTEAFF.

The sample holds many counts of this clonotype. The chain employs TRBV24-1 and TRBJ2-5, with 10 bases that match TRBD2. The CDR3 consists of 14 residues. Germline lookup yields CDR1 KGHDR and CDR2 SFDVKD. V shed 9 bases and J 1 base; nucleotides not matched to a gene: 4. The CDR3 nucleotides read TGTGCCACCTCCGGGACTAGCGTCCAAGAGACCCAGTACTTC. Its translation: CATSGTSVQETQYF.

This clonotype appeared a few times. The chain is built from TRBV19 and TRBJ1-5; D may be TRBD1 (5 bases). Trimming took off 4 bases at V and 2 bases at J, with 9 bases between the two ends. There are 14 residues in the CDR3. CDR1 is LNHDA, CDR2 SQIVND, per germline (reference sequence). The CDR3 loop reads CASSTRDRNQPQHF. CDR3 bases: TGTGCCAGTAGTACCAGGGATCGCAATCAGCCCCAGCATTTT.

This clonotype was detected a few times. The chain carries TRBV10-3 and TRBJ2-6; TRBD1 matches at 11 bases. Trimming cost V 4 bases and J 2 bases; bases outside gene matches: 4. The CDR3 totals 17 residues. From germline, CDR1 is ENHRY and CDR2 SYGVKD. The CDR3 here is CAISVGQGATGANVLTF. CDR3 coding DNA: TGTGCCATCAGTGTCGGACAGGGGGCAACTGGGGCCAACGTCCTGACTTTC.

The sample holds many counts of this clonotype. The CDR3 sequence: CSASGRTSSYEQYF. The CDR3 DNA sequence: TGCAGCGCCTCGGGACGGACAAGCTCCTACGAGCAGTACTTC. The chain carries TRBV29-1 and TRBJ2-7, with D tentatively TRBD1 or TRBD2 (5 bases each). The CDR3 runs 14 residues. The V gene lost 7 bases and the J gene lost 0 bases, with 16 bases spanning the gap. Germline V gives CDR1 SQVTM, CDR2 ANQGSEA.

This clonotype was seen ten or more times. J is TRBJ2-1 and V is TRBV7-6; 8 bases fit TRBD2. J was trimmed by 2 bases and V by 7 bases; bases with no gene match: 7. CDR3 length: 15 residues. Germline V gene lookup returns CDR1 SGHVS and CDR2 FNYEAQ. Here the CDR3 reads CASTVAGGAYNEQFF. CDR3 DNA: TGTGCCAGCACGGTCGCGGGAGGTGCCTACAATGAGCAGTTCTTC.